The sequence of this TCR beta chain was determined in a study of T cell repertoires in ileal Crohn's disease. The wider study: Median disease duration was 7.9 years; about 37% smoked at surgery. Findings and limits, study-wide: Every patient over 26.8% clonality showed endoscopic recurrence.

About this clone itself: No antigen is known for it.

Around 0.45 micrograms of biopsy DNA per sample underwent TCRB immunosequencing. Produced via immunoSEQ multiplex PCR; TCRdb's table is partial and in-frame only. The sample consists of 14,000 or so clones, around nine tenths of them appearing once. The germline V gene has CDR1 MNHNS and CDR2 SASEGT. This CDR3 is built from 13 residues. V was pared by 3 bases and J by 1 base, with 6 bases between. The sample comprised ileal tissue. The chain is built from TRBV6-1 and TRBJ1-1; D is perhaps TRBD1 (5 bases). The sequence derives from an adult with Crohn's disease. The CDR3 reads CASSDRENTEAFF. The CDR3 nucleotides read TGTGCCAGCAGTGACAGGGAGAACACTGAAGCTTTCTTT.